This TCR beta chain was obtained from a study of identical twins. It was template switching that added a universal primer site, and there were unique molecular identifiers on the cDNA. TCRdb reprocessed the 5' RACE reads via MiXCR and lists one record per CDR3 protein. The sample includes roughly 1,500,000 distinct CDR3 sequences, under 35% of them seen just once. All donors comprised healthy Caucasians. This clonotype has only a few counts. The germline gives CDR1 SGDLS, CDR2 YYNGEE. The CDR3 is 16 residues long. Losses at the gene ends were 1 base for V and 11 bases for J; bases not matched to a gene: 6.

The sequenced sample consisted of cord blood. The sequence came from a newborn girl in good health. The J gene is TRBJ2-1, the V gene TRBV9; TRBD2 matches 16 bases. The CDR3 sequence: CASSVRGTSGGAQQFF. Here the CDR3 DNA reads TGTGCCAGCAGCGTACGAGGGACTAGCGGGGGGGCTCAGCAGTTCTTC. Filled out from reference TRBV9 and TRBJ2-1, the complete variable domain reads DSGVTQTPKHLITATGQRVTLRCSPRSGDLSVYWYQQSLDQGLQFLIQYYNGEERAKGNILERFSAQQFPDLHSELNLSSLELGDSALYFCASSVRGTSGGAQQFFGPGTRLTVL.